The T cell receptor (beta chain) under discussion was sequenced for a study of T-cell memory formation after mild COVID-19. Across the whole study: TCR clusters showed largely donor specificity.

Broader study findings: Contracting CD4+ clones were located mainly in CM and EM, and CD8+ clones in EMRA. Clones contracting day 15 to 85 were balanced CD4/CD8; later expanders leaned CD4+.

As concerns this clonotype: Its antigen is as yet unknown.

Employing constant-segment primers, 5'RACE generated TCR alpha and TCR beta cDNA libraries bearing sample barcodes and UMIs. TCRdb passed the 5' RACE reads through MiXCR, listing each CDR3 protein once. The table has about 210,000 distinct CDR3 sequences, more than 25% seen once. The germline V gene has CDR1 SGHAT and CDR2 FQNNGV. V was shortened by 4 bases and J by 4 bases, with 4 bases between the two germline ends. This CDR3 region has 11 residues. The sample comprised PBMCs or a T cell subset sorted from them (not recorded which). The J gene is TRBJ2-5, the V gene TRBV11-2; D uncertain. The clonotype originates from an adult woman who had mild COVID-19 (a few samples of this study predate the infection). Cell type and time point are not known. The chain's CDR3 is CASSSVETQYF. The CDR3 DNA reads as TGTGCCAGCAGCTCAGTAGAGACCCAGTACTTC.